The next 22 T cell receptor beta chains were all read from a single sample in a study of blood T cell repertoires in COVID-19. Sequencing was performed with immunoSEQ multiplex PCR; in TCRdb, only in-frame clones are kept and a portion is missing. This sample has around 100,000 clones, with about four fifths found just once. Sequencing was performed on peripheral blood. All receptors come from a middle-aged man with active or convalescent COVID-19.

J is TRBJ2-7 and V is TRBV7-2, with D perhaps TRBD1 (5 bases). Trimming cost V 3 bases and J 4 bases, with 16 bases left between them. From germline, CDR1 is SGHTA and CDR2 FQGNSA. This CDR3 contains 15 residues. CDR3 region: CASSFGQGVNYEQYF. The CDR3 DNA sequence: TGTGCCAGCAGCTTCGGCCAGGGTGTGAATTACGAGCAGTACTTC.

The chain employs TRBV6-6 and TRBJ1-1; 10 bases map to TRBD1. This CDR3 is built from 15 residues. With 7 bases clipped from V and 0 bases from J, the junction kept 5 bases outside the gene matches. In germline, CDR1 is MNHNY, CDR2 SVGAGI (reference sequence). In DNA form, the CDR3 reads TGTGCCAGCACTCCGGGACAGGGGTTGAACACTGAAGCTTTCTTT. This codes for CASTPGQGLNTEAFF.

This clone was seen only a few times. This chain uses TRBV11-1 with TRBJ1-1, with 7 positions matching TRBD1. This CDR3 spans 12 amino acids. The germline V gene has CDR1 SGHAT and CDR2 FQDESV (reference sequence). The junction had 3 bases not matched to a gene; V was cut back by 1 base and J by 10 bases. In DNA, the CDR3 is TGTGCCAGCAGCTTAGAAGGGGGCCCAGCTTTCTTT. Translated, it gives CASSLEGGPAFF.

The V gene is TRBV7-2, the J gene TRBJ1-2, with D unresolved. Germline V gene sequence: CDR1 SGHTA, CDR2 FQGNSA. Between the trimmed V and J ends, which lost 0 bases and 5 bases, there was a span of 4 bases. The CDR3 consists of 12 residues. DNA of the CDR3: TGTGCCAGCAGCTTAGCTGAGTATGGCTACACCTTC. This encodes CASSLAEYGYTF.

This chain connects TRBV27 to TRBJ1-1, with D possibly TRBD1 on 5 matching bases. The CDR3 is 13 residues long. V lost 4 bases and J 5 bases, leaving 11 bases between the germline ends. From germline, CDR1 is MNHEY and CDR2 SMNVEV (reference sequence). CDR3 sequence: CASSSPGGTEAFF. The DNA of the CDR3 is TGTGCCAGCAGTTCTCCCGGGGGGACTGAAGCTTTCTTT.

This chain uses TRBV6-2 or TRBV6-3 with TRBJ1-5; TRBD1 aligns across 7 bases. Germline CDR1 and CDR2: MNHEY and SVGEGT. This CDR3 comprises 15 residues. The trim removed 6 bases at V and 7 bases at J, leaving 12 bases unmatched. Written as DNA, the CDR3 is TGTGCCAGCAGCTCCCTCCGGGACAGCACCCAGCCCCAGCATTTT. It is translated as CASSSLRDSTQPQHF.

The CDR3 region has the DNA TGTGCCATCAGTGGACAGGCGGCCAATTCACCCCTCCACTTT. Translated, it gives CAISGQAANSPLHF. This chain connects TRBV10-3 to TRBJ1-6, with D possibly being TRBD1 (6 bases). Per germline, CDR1 ENHRY and CDR2 SYGVKD. The CDR3 extends over 14 amino acids. V was cut by 4 bases and J by 7 bases, with 11 bases left in between.

The DNA of the CDR3 is TGTGCTAGTGGTTTGCCAAGCGCCGATACGCAGTATTTT. Protein product: CASGLPSADTQYF. The chain recombines TRBV12-5 with TRBJ2-3; D remains unclear. V was trimmed by 2 bases and J by 6 bases, leaving 9 bases between them. The V gene's germline CDR1 is LGHNT and CDR2 FRNRAP. The CDR3 is 13 amino acids.

This chain connects TRBV2 to TRBJ1-2; maybe TRBD1 (5 bases). The CDR3 runs to 13 residues. V lost 8 bases, J lost 3 bases, and 13 bases lay in between. Germline assignment: CDR1 SNHLY and CDR2 FYNNEI. The CDR3 region is CASGGAQDYGYTF. CDR3 DNA sequence: TGTGCCAGCGGCGGGGCCCAGGACTATGGCTACACCTTC.

The chain is built from TRBV18 and TRBJ2-2, with TRBD2 matching 11 bases. Germline V lookup: CDR1 KGHSH, CDR2 LQKENI. This CDR3 has 18 amino acids. V dropped 2 bases and J dropped 4; count of bases not matched to a gene: 9. Here the CDR3 DNA reads TGTGCCAGCTCACCATCTCTAACTAGCGGGGGAATCACCGGGGAGCTGTTTTTT. Protein: CASSPSLTSGGITGELFF.

The rearrangement links TRBV12-3 or TRBV12-4 to TRBJ1-2; TRBD1 matches 9 bases. This CDR3 region has 13 residues. Trimming cost V 4 bases and J 7 bases; bases outside gene matches: 4. CDR3 sequence (DNA): TGTGCCAGCAGTTCACAGGGGGCTCGTGGCTACACCTTC. Translation gives CASSSQGARGYTF.

The gene calls are TRBV7-9 and TRBJ1-3; D is ambiguous. This CDR3 spans 14 amino acids. Germline V gene sequence: CDR1 SEHNR, CDR2 FQNEAQ (reference sequence). V was shortened by 5 bases and J by 0 bases, with 8 bases between the two germline ends. CDR3 protein: CASSPDSSGNTIYF. The CDR3 DNA reads as TGTGCCAGCAGCCCAGATTCCTCTGGAAACACCATATATTTT.

The chain combines TRBV9 with TRBJ2-5; D may be TRBD1 (5 bases). The CDR3 totals 13 residues. The germline V and J ends were trimmed by 7 bases and 1 base, with 11 bases remaining between them. Germline V gives CDR1 SGDLS, CDR2 YYNGEE. This CDR3 is CASARQIQETQYF. The CDR3, as DNA: TGTGCCAGCGCGCGACAGATCCAAGAGACCCAGTACTTC.

This chain joins TRBV30 and TRBJ1-2; maybe TRBD1 (6 bases). Germline V lookup: CDR1 GTSNPN, CDR2 SVGIG (reference sequence). The CDR3 covers 13 residues. V was trimmed by 1 base and J by 6 bases, leaving 12 bases between them. Here the CDR3 reads CAWSAGRGDGYTF. For the CDR3, the DNA is TGTGCCTGGAGTGCCGGCAGGGGTGATGGCTACACCTTC.

The rearrangement links TRBV3-1 (or the pseudogene TRBV3-2) to TRBJ1-4, with D tentatively TRBD1 (5 bases). This CDR3 spans 13 amino acids. Per the germline V gene, CDR1 is LGHDT and CDR2 is YNNKEL (reference sequence). The V end was cut by 5 bases, the J end by 8 bases, with 12 bases between. The CDR3 loop is CASSIRVGEKLFF. DNA of the CDR3: TGTGCCAGCAGCATCAGGGTCGGAGAAAAACTGTTTTTT.

The chain joins TRBV6-1 to TRBJ2-5; 9 bases align to TRBD2. Looked up from germline, CDR1 is MNHNS and CDR2 is SASEGT. The V and J ends lost 2 bases and 5 bases, in that order; junction bases with no gene match: 9. The CDR3 loop spans 16 amino acids. CDR3 DNA: TGTGCCAGCAGTGAAATTGGTAGCGGGGGTCGGGAGACCCAGTACTTC. This codes for CASSEIGSGGRETQYF.

This chain links TRBV5-1 with TRBJ1-4; 10 bases match TRBD1. Germline V gene data show CDR1 as SGHRS and CDR2 as YFSETQ. The CDR3 has 17 residues. V lost 0 bases to trimming and J lost 2 bases; unmatched junction nucleotides: 4. CDR3 DNA: TGCGCCAGCAGCTTGGGACAGGGGGCTTCGACTAATGAAAAACTGTTTTTT. It yields the protein CASSLGQGASTNEKLFF.

The genes are TRBV7-9 and TRBJ2-7, with 7 bases fitting TRBD2. This CDR3 has 16 amino acids. Germline CDR1 is SEHNR and CDR2 is FQNEAQ (reference sequence). The V and J ends lost 2 bases and 4 bases, in that order; junction bases with no gene match: 11. The CDR3 reads CASSLMESSGAYEQYF. Here the CDR3 DNA reads TGTGCCAGCAGCTTAATGGAGTCGAGCGGGGCGTACGAGCAGTACTTC.

In DNA form, the CDR3 reads TGCGCCAGCAGCCGTTGGGGCGGGGAGGCGGAGACCCAGTACTTC. This sequence encodes CASSRWGGEAETQYF. V gene TRBV5-1 combines with J gene TRBJ2-5; D is possibly TRBD2 (6 bases). V shed 4 bases and J shed 5 bases, with 18 bases lying between them. This CDR3 contains 15 residues. Germline values: CDR1 SGHRS, CDR2 YFSETQ.

The gene calls are TRBV9 and TRBJ2-7; a weak D match, TRBD1 (6 bases). Germline CDR1 is SGDLS and CDR2 is YYNGEE. CDR3 size: 15 residues. V lost 0 bases to trimming and J lost 3 bases, with 13 bases between them. The CDR3 region is CASSVGGQINYEQYF. The CDR3 nucleotides read TGTGCCAGCAGCGTAGGAGGACAGATAAACTACGAGCAGTACTTC. The complete variable domain, with remaining parts taken from reference TRBV9 and TRBJ2-7, reads DSGVTQTPKHLITATGQRVTLRCSPRSGDLSVYWYQQSLDQGLQFLIQYYNGEERAKGNILERFSAQQFPDLHSELNLSSLELGDSALYFCASSVGGQINYEQYFGPGTRLTVT.

The chain has TRBV5-5 and TRBJ2-6, with D perhaps TRBD1 (5 bases). Germline CDR1 reads SGHKS; CDR2 reads YYEKEE (reference sequence). The CDR3 covers 16 residues. V was pared by 4 bases and J by 2 bases, with 13 bases between. CDR3 protein: CASSVYQGPGANVLTF. The CDR3 DNA reads TGTGCCAGCAGCGTATACCAGGGTCCTGGGGCCAACGTCCTGACTTTC.

The gene calls are TRBV5-4 and TRBJ2-7, with 10 bases that match TRBD1. V gave up 4 bases and J gave up 7 bases; unmatched junction bases: 14. The CDR3 totals 16 residues. Germline V gene sequence: CDR1 SGHNT, CDR2 YYREEE (reference sequence). CDR3 in amino acids: CASSRPGDRGLGEQYF. Written as DNA, the CDR3 is TGTGCCAGCAGCCGTCCCGGTGACAGGGGGCTAGGAGAGCAGTACTTC.